The 14 T cell receptor beta chains listed next were all sequenced from one sample in a study of cytomegalovirus exposure and HLA in healthy donors. Use of 60 Vbeta and 13 Jbeta primers characterized the PCR. Using immunoSEQ multiplex PCR, the repertoire was profiled, and TCRdb retains in-frame clones only, with some absent. Of about 130,000 clones listed, more than 75% are singletons. What was sequenced was PBMCs. The receptors stem from a female donor in good health and CMV-seronegative.

This clone was picked up a small number of times. The genes are TRBV6-5 and TRBJ2-7; TRBD1 aligns across 8 bases. The germline gives CDR1 MNHEY, CDR2 SVGAGI. The junction had 6 bases not matched to a gene; V was cut back by 7 bases and J by 1 base. The CDR3 has 14 amino acids. CDR3 region: CASKAGQGSYEQYF. The DNA for the CDR3 is TGTGCCAGCAAGGCCGGACAGGGATCCTACGAGCAGTACTTC.

The V and J genes are TRBV27 and TRBJ2-6, with a tentative D call TRBD2 (6 bases). From germline, CDR1 is MNHEY and CDR2 SMNVEV (reference sequence). The CDR3 contains 15 residues. V lost 4 bases, J lost 2 bases, and 9 bases lay in between. CDR3: CASSSPGAGANVLTF. In DNA, the CDR3 is TGTGCCAGCAGTTCCCCGGGGGCTGGGGCCAACGTCCTGACTTTC.

The chain carries TRBV27 and TRBJ2-2, with 8 bases fitting TRBD2. There are 15 residues in the CDR3. Germline-derived CDR1 and CDR2 are MNHEY and SMNVEV (reference sequence). V was pared by 0 bases and J by 7 bases, with 4 bases of the junction left unmatched. CDR3 amino acids: CASSLSWLAGGELFF. In DNA, the CDR3 is TGTGCCAGCAGTTTATCGTGGCTAGCGGGCGGGGAGCTGTTTTTT.

V and J are TRBV29-1 and TRBJ2-7; 9 bases line up with TRBD1. Germline CDR1 reads SQVTM; CDR2 reads ANQGSEA. V shed 3 bases and J 6 bases; nucleotides not matched to a gene: 18. This CDR3 contains 17 residues. CDR3 DNA: TGCAGCGTTGAGGACAGGGGAAGGTCTTTTGGATCGGGCGAGCAGTACTTC. Protein sequence: CSVEDRGRSFGSGEQYF.

The chain joins TRBV30 to TRBJ1-5, with TRBD1 matching over 9 bases. The trim removed 7 bases at V and 4 bases at J, leaving 2 bases unmatched. The CDR3 runs to 12 residues. CDR1 and CDR2 (germline): GTSNPN, SVGIG (reference sequence). The CDR3 region is CAYGQGNQPQHF. The DNA of the CDR3 is TGTGCCTACGGACAGGGGAATCAGCCCCAGCATTTT.

This clone was seen just once. The chain links TRBV29-1 to TRBJ2-3; 10 bases match TRBD2. The trim removed 2 bases at V and 5 bases at J, leaving 7 bases unmatched. Germline loops: CDR1 SQVTM, CDR2 ANQGSEA. CDR3 length: 15 amino acids. As DNA, the CDR3 is TGCAGCGTTGAAAAGGTAGCGGGAGGTGAAGATACGCAGTATTTT. This encodes CSVEKVAGGEDTQYF.

J is TRBJ2-1 and V is TRBV2, with 12 bases matching TRBD2. The V gene's germline CDR1 is SNHLY and CDR2 FYNNEI. After removal of 6 bases from V and 0 bases from J, the junction contained 18 bases not matched to a gene. The CDR3 runs to 21 residues. CDR3 amino acids: CASRANLLAGGPPSSYNEQFF. CDR3 bases: TGTGCCAGCAGGGCCAACTTACTAGCGGGAGGACCCCCGAGCTCCTACAATGAGCAGTTCTTC.

V usage is TRBV4-3 and J usage is TRBJ2-4; TRBD2 matches at 11 bases. The germline CDR1 and CDR2 sequences are LGHNA and YSLEER. The CDR3 length is 14 residues. Trimming took 5 bases from V and 6 from J; bases not matched to a gene: 3. The CDR3 spells CASSWTSGPNIQYF. CDR3 in DNA: TGCGCCAGCAGCTGGACTAGCGGGCCAAACATTCAGTACTTC.

The chain employs TRBV2 and TRBJ2-7; 7 bases line up with TRBD1. V dropped 7 bases and J dropped 5; count of bases not matched to a gene: 8. Germline CDR1 SNHLY, CDR2 FYNNEI. This CDR3 is built from 13 residues. The CDR3 protein is CASKPNRGDEQYF. CDR3 DNA: TGTGCCAGCAAGCCTAACAGGGGAGACGAGCAGTACTTC.

The V call is TRBV30, the J call TRBJ1-1, with 9 positions matching TRBD1. Germline lookup yields CDR1 GTSNPN and CDR2 SVGIG (reference sequence). V lost 5 bases and J lost 6; bases outside the gene matches: 10. The CDR3 extends over 14 amino acids. The DNA of the CDR3 is TGTGCCTGGGGTTCACAGGGGGCGATCCCTGAAGCTTTCTTT. Protein sequence: CAWGSQGAIPEAFF.

V and J are TRBV11-1 and TRBJ2-7; 9 bases line up with TRBD1. V shed 5 bases and J 6 bases; nucleotides not matched to a gene: 11. This CDR3 has 15 amino acids. CDR1 SGHAT and CDR2 FQDESV come from the germline V gene (reference sequence). CDR3 DNA sequence: TGTGCCAGCAGCCCTGGGACAGGGCCGCCCGGCGAGCAGTACTTC. It specifies CASSPGTGPPGEQYF. The variable domain in full, completed from reference TRBV11-1 and TRBJ2-7, reads EAEVAQSPRYKITEKSQAVAFWCDPISGHATLYWYRQILGQGPELLVQFQDESVVDDSQLPKDRFSAERLKGVDSTLKIQPAELGDSAMYLCASSPGTGPPGEQYFGPGTRLTVT.

Comment on this clone: The same CDR3 is also encoded by other DNA sequences in this sample. The rearrangement uses TRBV29-1 and TRBJ2-7, with 8 bases fitting TRBD2. Trimming at V came to 6 bases and at J to 3 bases, leaving 4 bases not matched to a gene. CDR3 length: 12 residues. Looked up from germline, CDR1 is SQVTM and CDR2 is ANQGSEA. CDR3 DNA: TGCAGCGTGGCCGGGACTAGCTACGAGCAGTACTTC. Amino acid sequence: CSVAGTSYEQYF.

The chain is built from TRBV11-2 and TRBJ1-1, with 9 bases aligning to TRBD1. The germline CDR1 and CDR2 sequences are SGHAT and FQNNGV. V lost 4 bases, J lost 11 bases, and 11 bases stayed unmatched. The CDR3 extends over 14 amino acids. The CDR3: CASSSTGQGIEAFF. DNA for the CDR3: TGTGCCAGCAGCTCAACCGGACAGGGGATTGAGGCTTTCTTT.

V usage is TRBV6-1 and J usage is TRBJ2-6, with TRBD1 matching 11 bases. From germline, CDR1 is MNHNS and CDR2 SASEGT. The trim removed 4 bases at V and 3 bases at J, leaving 8 bases unmatched. CDR3 length: 18 residues. This CDR3 reads CASSGGTGGRGGANVLTF. The DNA of the CDR3 is TGTGCCAGCAGTGGTGGGACAGGGGGTAGAGGTGGGGCCAACGTCCTGACTTTC.